These 5 T cell receptor beta chains were sequenced from one sample in a study of T cells in Graves' hyperthyroidism and ophthalmopathy. Researchers amplified the TCR beta CDR3 regions from RNA transcripts. The TCR CDR3 was amplified in a first-round RT-PCR using the HTBI primer set. TCRdb re-derived calls from the multiplex PCR reads in MiXCR, one entry per CDR3 protein. The sample lists about 690,000 distinct CDR3 sequences; roughly 17% were seen once. Sequenced input: blood. These receptors all stem from a man aged 50-59 years with Graves' hyperthyroidism.

This clonotype was seen repeatedly, ten times or more. J is TRBJ2-7 and V is TRBV7-9; D might be TRBD1 (5 bases). Germline lookup yields CDR1 SEHNR and CDR2 FQNEAQ (reference sequence). The CDR3 loop spans 15 amino acids. The germline V and J ends were trimmed by 1 base and 2 bases, with 12 bases remaining between them. The CDR3 DNA reads as TGTGCCAGCAGCTTAGGGGCAGGGTCGACCTACGAGCAGTACTTC. This gives the protein CASSLGAGSTYEQYF.

This clonotype has at least ten counts. The chain couples TRBV7-8 to TRBJ1-2, with D perhaps TRBD1 (6 bases). The CDR3 length is 15 residues. Between the trimmed V and J ends, which lost 0 bases and 3 bases, there was a span of 11 bases. Looked up from germline, CDR1 is SGHVS and CDR2 is FQNEAQ. The CDR3 bases are TGTGCCAGCAGCTTAGCTCGGTCAGGGGACTATGGCTACACCTTC. Protein sequence: CASSLARSGDYGYTF.

This clonotype has only a few counts. This rearrangement joins TRBV5-1 to TRBJ2-7, with unresolved D. Trimming cost V 5 bases and J 0 bases, with 9 bases left between them. Germline-derived CDR1 and CDR2 are SGHRS and YFSETQ. This CDR3 spans 13 amino acids. The CDR3 nucleotides read TGCGCCAGCAGTCAGATGAGCTCCTACGAGCAGTACTTC. This sequence encodes CASSQMSSYEQYF. Full variable domain (outside the CDR3, taken from reference TRBV5-1 and TRBJ2-7): KAGVTQTPRYLIKTRGQQVTLSCSPISGHRSVSWYQQTPGQGLQFLFEYFSETQRNKGNFPGRFSGRQFSNSRSEMNVSTLELGDSALYLCASSQMSSYEQYFGPGTRLTVT.

This clonotype occurred many times. This chain uses TRBV6-2 or TRBV6-3 with TRBJ1-1, with D perhaps TRBD1 (6 bases). This CDR3 comprises 13 residues. V gave up 10 bases and J gave up 1 base, with 13 bases separating them. The germline CDR1 and CDR2 sequences are MNHEY and SVGEGT. DNA of the CDR3: TGTGCCACGTTTAACAGGGAGAACACTGAAGCTTTCTTT. Its translation is CATFNRENTEAFF.

The chain couples TRBV7-2 to TRBJ2-7; 8 positions match TRBD2. The J segment lost 3 bases and the V segment lost 7 bases, leaving 8 bases of the junction unmatched. This CDR3 has 14 residues. CDR1 is SGHTA, CDR2 FQGNSA, per germline. This chain's CDR3 is CASTPQREHYEQYF. The CDR3 DNA reads as TGTGCCAGCACCCCCCAGCGGGAGCACTACGAGCAGTACTTC.